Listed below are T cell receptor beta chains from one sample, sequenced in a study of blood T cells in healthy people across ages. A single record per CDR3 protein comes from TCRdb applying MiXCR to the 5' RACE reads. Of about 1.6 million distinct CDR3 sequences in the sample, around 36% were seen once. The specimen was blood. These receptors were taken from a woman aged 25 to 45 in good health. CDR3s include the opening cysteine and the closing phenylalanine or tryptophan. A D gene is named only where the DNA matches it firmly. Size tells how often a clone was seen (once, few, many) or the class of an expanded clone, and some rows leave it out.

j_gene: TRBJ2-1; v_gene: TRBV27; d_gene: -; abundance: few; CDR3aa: CASSLRAAGEQFF; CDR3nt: TGTGCCAGCAGTTTAAGGGCCGCCGGGGAGCAGTTCTTC
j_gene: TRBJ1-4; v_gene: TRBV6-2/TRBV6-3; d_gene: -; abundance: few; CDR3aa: CASSYSGMEEKLFF; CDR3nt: TGTGCCAGCAGTTACTCGGGGATGGAGGAAAAACTGTTTTTT
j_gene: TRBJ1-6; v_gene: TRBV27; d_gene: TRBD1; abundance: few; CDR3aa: CASSLGMGTEFNSPLHF; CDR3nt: TGTGCCAGCAGTTTGGGTATGGGGACAGAATTTAATTCACCCCTCCACTTT
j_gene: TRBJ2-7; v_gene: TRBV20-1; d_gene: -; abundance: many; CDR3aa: CSASGGRNLYEQYF; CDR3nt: TGCAGTGCTAGCGGCGGGCGGAACCTATACGAGCAGTACTTC
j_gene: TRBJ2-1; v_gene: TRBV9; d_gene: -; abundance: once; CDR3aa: CASSVENFASSYNEQFF; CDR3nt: TGTGCCAGCAGCGTAGAGAACTTTGCTAGCTCCTACAATGAGCAGTTCTTC
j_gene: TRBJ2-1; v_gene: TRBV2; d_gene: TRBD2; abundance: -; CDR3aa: CASRSGGSSYNEQFF; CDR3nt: TGTGCCAGCAGAAGCGGGGGAAGCTCCTACAATGAGCAGTTCTTC
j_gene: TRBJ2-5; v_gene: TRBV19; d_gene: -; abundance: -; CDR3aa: CASSRSTQETQYF; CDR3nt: TGTGCCAGTAGTCGCAGCACCCAAGAGACCCAGTACTTC
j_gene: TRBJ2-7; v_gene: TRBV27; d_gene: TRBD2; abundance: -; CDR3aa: CASSLIAGPNYEQYF; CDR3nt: TGTGCCAGCAGTCTAATAGCGGGACCCAACTACGAGCAGTACTTC
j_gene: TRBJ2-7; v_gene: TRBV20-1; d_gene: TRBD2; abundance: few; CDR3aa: CSGAQGAPGLSPLTYEQYF; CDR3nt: TGCAGTGGTGCCCAGGGAGCACCGGGACTAAGTCCATTAACCTACGAGCAGTACTTC
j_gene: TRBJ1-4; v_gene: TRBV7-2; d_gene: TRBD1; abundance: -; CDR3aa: CASSLITGVTNEKLFF; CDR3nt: TGTGCCAGCAGCTTAATAACAGGGGTTACTAATGAAAAACTGTTTTTT
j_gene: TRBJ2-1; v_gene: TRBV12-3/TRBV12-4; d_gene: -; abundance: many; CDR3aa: CASSSQSHEQFF; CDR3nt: TGTGCCAGCAGCTCCCAGAGCCATGAGCAGTTCTTC
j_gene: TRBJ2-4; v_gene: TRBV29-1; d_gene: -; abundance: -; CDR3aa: CSAEGLTWRGTKNIQYF; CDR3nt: TGCAGCGCTGAAGGCCTGACATGGAGGGGGACCAAAAACATTCAGTACTTC
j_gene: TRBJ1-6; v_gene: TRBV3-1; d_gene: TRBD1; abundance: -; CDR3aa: CASSPPGTGGDSPLHF; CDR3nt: TGTGCCAGCAGCCCACCCGGGACAGGGGGTGATTCACCCCTCCACTTT
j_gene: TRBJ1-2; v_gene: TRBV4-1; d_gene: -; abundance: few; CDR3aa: CASSHDPRTANYGYTF; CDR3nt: TGCGCCAGCAGCCATGACCCGAGGACAGCCAACTATGGCTACACCTTC
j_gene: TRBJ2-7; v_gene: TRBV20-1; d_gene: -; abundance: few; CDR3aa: CSARDQGGDPYEQYF; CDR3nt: TGCAGTGCTAGAGATCAAGGGGGAGACCCCTACGAGCAGTACTTC
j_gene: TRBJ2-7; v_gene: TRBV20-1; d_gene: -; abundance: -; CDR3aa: CSASPQALHEQYF; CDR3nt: TGCAGTGCTAGTCCTCAGGCTCTCCACGAGCAGTACTTC
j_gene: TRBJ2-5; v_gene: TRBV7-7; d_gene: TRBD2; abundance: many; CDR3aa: CASSLAGGYQETQYF; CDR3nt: TGTGCCAGCAGCTTAGCCGGGGGGTACCAAGAGACCCAGTACTTC
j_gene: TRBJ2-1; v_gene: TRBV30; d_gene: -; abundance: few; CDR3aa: CAWSARGGVYNEQFF; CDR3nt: TGTGCCTGGAGTGCTAGGGGGGGCGTATACAATGAGCAGTTCTTC
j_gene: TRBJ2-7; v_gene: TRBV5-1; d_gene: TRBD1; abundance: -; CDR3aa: CASSLPGQGVGEQYF; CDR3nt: TGCGCCAGCAGCTTGCCTGGACAGGGCGTCGGCGAGCAGTACTTC
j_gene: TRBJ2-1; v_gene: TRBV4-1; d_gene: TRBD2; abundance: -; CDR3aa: CASSQDWASGNEQFF; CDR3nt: TGCGCCAGCAGCCAAGATTGGGCTAGCGGCAATGAGCAGTTCTTC
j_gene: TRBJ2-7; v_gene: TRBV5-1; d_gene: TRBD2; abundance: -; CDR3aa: CASSPPVSGSEQYF; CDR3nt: TGCGCCAGCAGCCCCCCGGTTAGCGGGAGCGAGCAGTACTTC
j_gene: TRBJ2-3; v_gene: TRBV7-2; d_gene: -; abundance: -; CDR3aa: CASSPRGFSSDTRYF; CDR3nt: TGTGCCAGCAGCCCGAGAGGGTTTTCGTCTGATACGCGGTATTTT
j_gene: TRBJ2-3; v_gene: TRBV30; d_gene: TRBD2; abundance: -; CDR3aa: CAWSALAGGPLDTQYF; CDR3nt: TGTGCCTGGAGTGCCCTAGCGGGGGGGCCCTTGGATACGCAGTATTTT
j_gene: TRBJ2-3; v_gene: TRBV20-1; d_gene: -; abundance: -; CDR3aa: CSASPPLAPAPGTQYF; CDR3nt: TGCAGTGCTAGCCCCCCACTAGCCCCGGCCCCCGGTACGCAGTATTTT
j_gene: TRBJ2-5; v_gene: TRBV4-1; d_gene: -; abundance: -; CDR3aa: CASSQDTKRTIQETQYF; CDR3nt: TGCGCCAGCAGCCAAGATACCAAAAGGACTATACAAGAGACCCAGTACTTC
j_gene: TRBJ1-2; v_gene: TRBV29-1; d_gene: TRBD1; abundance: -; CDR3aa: CSVVFWDRGLGGYTF; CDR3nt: TGCAGCGTTGTGTTTTGGGACAGGGGGCTCGGGGGCTACACCTTC
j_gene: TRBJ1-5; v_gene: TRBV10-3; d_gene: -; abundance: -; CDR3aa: CAIGQLNQPQHF; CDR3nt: TGTGCCATCGGACAGCTGAATCAGCCCCAGCATTTT
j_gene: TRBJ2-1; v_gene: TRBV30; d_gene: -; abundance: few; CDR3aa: CAWSVQGGPYNEQFF; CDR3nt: TGTGCCTGGAGTGTACAGGGAGGTCCCTACAATGAGCAGTTCTTC
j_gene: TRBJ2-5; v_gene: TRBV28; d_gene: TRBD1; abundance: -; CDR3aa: CASSLVQGARREETQYF; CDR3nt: TGTGCCAGCAGTTTAGTCCAGGGGGCGAGACGGGAGGAGACCCAGTACTTC
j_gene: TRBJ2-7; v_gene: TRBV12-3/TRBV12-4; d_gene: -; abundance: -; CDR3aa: CASGQAGRAREQYF; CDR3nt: TGTGCCAGCGGACAGGCTGGGAGGGCCCGCGAGCAGTACTTC
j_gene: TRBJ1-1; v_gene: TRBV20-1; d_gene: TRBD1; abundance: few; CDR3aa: CSAAREQGWFTEAFF; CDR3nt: TGCAGTGCCGCCCGAGAACAGGGGTGGTTCACTGAAGCTTTCTTT
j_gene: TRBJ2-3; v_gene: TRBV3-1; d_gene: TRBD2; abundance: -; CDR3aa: CASSPNSGSSGGRDTQYF; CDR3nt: TGTGCCAGCAGCCCAAACTCCGGGTCTAGCGGGGGACGTGATACGCAGTATTTT
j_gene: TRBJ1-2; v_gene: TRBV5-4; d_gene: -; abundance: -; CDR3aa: CASSWEGLHYGYTF; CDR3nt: TGTGCCAGCAGCTGGGAGGGCCTTCACTATGGCTACACCTTC
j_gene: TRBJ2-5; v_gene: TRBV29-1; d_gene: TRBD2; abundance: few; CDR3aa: CSVESGAAGETQYF; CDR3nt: TGCAGCGTTGAATCGGGAGCAGCGGGGGAGACCCAGTACTTC
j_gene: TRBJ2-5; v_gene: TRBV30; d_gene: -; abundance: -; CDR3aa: CALTEVGETQYF; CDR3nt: TGTGCCTTGACCGAGGTGGGAGAGACCCAGTACTTC
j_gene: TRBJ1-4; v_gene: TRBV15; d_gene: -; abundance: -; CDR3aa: CTTSRDKITATNEKLFF; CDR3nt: TGCACCACCAGCAGAGATAAGATTACTGCAACTAATGAAAAACTGTTTTTT
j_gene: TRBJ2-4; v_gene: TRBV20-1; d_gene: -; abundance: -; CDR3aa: CSARGGAGYLYF; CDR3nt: TGCAGTGCTAGAGGGGGGGCGGGGTATTTGTACTTC
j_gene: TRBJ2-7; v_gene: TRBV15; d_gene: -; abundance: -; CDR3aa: CATSRNNSSYEQYF; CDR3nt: TGTGCCACCAGCAGAAACAATAGCTCCTACGAGCAGTACTTC
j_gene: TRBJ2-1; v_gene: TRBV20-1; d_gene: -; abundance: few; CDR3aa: CSANLAFDEQFF; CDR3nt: TGCAGTGCTAATCTAGCCTTCGATGAGCAGTTCTTC
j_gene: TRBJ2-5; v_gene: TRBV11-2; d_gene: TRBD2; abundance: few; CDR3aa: CASRQSGSGVETQYF; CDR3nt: TGTGCCAGCAGACAAAGCGGGAGTGGGGTAGAGACCCAGTACTTC
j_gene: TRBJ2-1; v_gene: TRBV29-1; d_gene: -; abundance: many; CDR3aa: CSSSLGKYNEQFF; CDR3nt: TGCAGCTCCTCCCTAGGGAAGTACAATGAGCAGTTCTTC
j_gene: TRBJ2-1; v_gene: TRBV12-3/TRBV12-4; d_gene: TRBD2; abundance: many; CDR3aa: CASSELAGGPGNEQFF; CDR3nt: TGTGCCAGCAGTGAACTAGCGGGAGGGCCGGGGAATGAGCAGTTCTTC
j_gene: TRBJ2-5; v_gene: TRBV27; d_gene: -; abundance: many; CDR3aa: CASSLRREVFWTQYF; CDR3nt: TGTGCCAGCAGTTTAAGAAGGGAAGTGTTCTGGACCCAGTACTTC